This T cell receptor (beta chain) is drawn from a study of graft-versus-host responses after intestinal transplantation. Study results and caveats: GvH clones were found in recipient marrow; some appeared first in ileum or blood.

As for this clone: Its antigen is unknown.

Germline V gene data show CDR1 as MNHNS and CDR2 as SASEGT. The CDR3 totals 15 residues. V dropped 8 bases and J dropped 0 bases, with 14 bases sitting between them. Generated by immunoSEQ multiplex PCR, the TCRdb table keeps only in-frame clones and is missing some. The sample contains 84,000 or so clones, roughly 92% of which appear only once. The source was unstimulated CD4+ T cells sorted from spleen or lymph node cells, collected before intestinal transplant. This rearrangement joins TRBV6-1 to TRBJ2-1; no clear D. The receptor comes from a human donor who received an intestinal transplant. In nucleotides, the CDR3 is TGTGCCAGCGTGCCGGCAGCCTTCTCCTACAATGAGCAGTTCTTC. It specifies CASVPAAFSYNEQFF.